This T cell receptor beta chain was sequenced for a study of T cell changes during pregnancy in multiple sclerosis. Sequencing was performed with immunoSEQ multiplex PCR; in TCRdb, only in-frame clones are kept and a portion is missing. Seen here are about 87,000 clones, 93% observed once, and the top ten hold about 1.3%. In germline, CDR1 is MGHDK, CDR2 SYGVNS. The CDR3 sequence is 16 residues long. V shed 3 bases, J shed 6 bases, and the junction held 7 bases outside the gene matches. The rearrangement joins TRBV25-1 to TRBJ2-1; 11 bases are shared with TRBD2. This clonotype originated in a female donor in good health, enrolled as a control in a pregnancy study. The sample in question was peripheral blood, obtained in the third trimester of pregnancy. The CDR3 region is CASSETSGKGGNEQFF. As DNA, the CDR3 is TGTGCCAGCAGTGAGACTAGCGGGAAAGGGGGCAATGAGCAGTTCTTC.